This T cell receptor (beta chain) was found in a study of T cells in Graves' hyperthyroidism and ophthalmopathy. Whole-study findings and limits: In blood, most of the thyroid clonotypes expanded above 0.001 were also present. The model foresaw ophthalmopathy a median 6.5 months prior to onset.

V was clipped by 0 bases and J by 3 bases, with 6 bases between them. Germline values: CDR1 MNHEY, CDR2 SVGAGI. CDR3 length: 13 amino acids. This clonotype was counted a few times. Its specificity is not known. Amplified TCR beta CDR3 regions derived from RNA transcripts. The HTBI primer set drove a first-round RT-PCR of the TCR CDR3. TCRdb called the multiplex PCR reads again in MiXCR, with one record for every CDR3 protein. This table holds 360,000 or so distinct CDR3 sequences, roughly 15% found once. The material sequenced was blood. The TCR comes from an older woman with Graves' ophthalmopathy. V gene TRBV6-5 combines with J gene TRBJ2-7; D is ambiguous. The CDR3 loop reads CASSYSNSYEQYF. The CDR3 DNA reads TGTGCCAGCAGTTACTCAAACAGCTACGAGCAGTACTTC.